This T cell receptor (beta chain) stems from a study of T cell responses to AZD1222 COVID-19 vaccine. Findings and caveats of the study: Reports say nearly half of spike-specific TCRs go after unmutated variant regions.

Generated by immunoSEQ multiplex PCR, the TCRdb table keeps only in-frame clones and is missing some. In the table there are 100,000 to 150,000 clones, about 90% of which are singletons. The V and J ends lost 7 bases and 5 bases respectively, with 8 bases between them. Germline CDR1 SNHLY, CDR2 FYNNEI. The CDR3 is made up of 11 amino acids. In regard to this clone: Antigen unknown.

This sequence was found in an adult in good health. The chain is built from TRBV2 and TRBJ1-2, with D possibly being TRBD1 (5 bases). Specimen: peripheral blood, collected on day 0 of AZD1222 vaccination. The CDR3 bases are TGTGCCAGCAATGACAGATATGGCTACACCTTC. Protein: CASNDRYGYTF.